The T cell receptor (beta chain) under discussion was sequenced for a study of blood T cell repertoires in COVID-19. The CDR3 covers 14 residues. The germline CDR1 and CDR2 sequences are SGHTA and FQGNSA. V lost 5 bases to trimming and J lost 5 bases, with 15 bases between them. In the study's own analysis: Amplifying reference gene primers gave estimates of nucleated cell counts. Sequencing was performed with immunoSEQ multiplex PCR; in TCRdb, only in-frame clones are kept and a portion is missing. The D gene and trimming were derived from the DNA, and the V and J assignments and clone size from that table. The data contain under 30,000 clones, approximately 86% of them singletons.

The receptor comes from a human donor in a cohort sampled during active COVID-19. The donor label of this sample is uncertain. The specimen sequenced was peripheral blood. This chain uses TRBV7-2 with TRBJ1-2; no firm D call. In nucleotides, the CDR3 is TGTGCCAGCAGCGTACCGGGGTTTGGGTATGGCTACACCTTC. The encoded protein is CASSVPGFGYGYTF. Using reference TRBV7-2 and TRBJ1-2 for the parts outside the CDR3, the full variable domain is GAGVSQSPSNKVTEKGKDVELRCDPISGHTALYWYRQSLGQGLEFLIYFQGNSAPDKSGLPSDRFSAERTGGSVSTLTIQRTQQEDSAVYLCASSVPGFGYGYTFGSGTRLTVV.